The 27 T cell receptor beta chains presented below share a single source sample, sequenced in a study of cytomegalovirus exposure and HLA in healthy donors. PCR employed 60 Vbeta and 13 Jbeta primers. Produced via immunoSEQ multiplex PCR; TCRdb's table is partial and in-frame only. This sample has 150,000 to 200,000 clones; roughly 90% occur once, and the top ten carry roughly 0.24%. Sequences were obtained from PBMCs. All receptors derive from a girl less than two years old in good health and CMV-seronegative.

This clone was recorded once. This chain links TRBV7-3 with TRBJ1-1; the match to TRBD1 covers 10 bases. V shed 2 bases and J 5 bases; nucleotides not matched to a gene: 5. CDR3 size: 15 residues. Germline CDR1 reads SGHTA; CDR2 reads FQGTGA. The DNA of the CDR3 is TGTGCCAGCAGCTTAGGGACAGGGGTTGGGACTGAAGCTTTCTTT. It encodes CASSLGTGVGTEAFF.

The chain carries TRBV7-9 and TRBJ2-2, with TRBD1 as a possible D gene (5 bases). From germline, CDR1 is SEHNR and CDR2 FQNEAQ (reference sequence). Trimming pared 2 bases from V and 5 bases from J, leaving 9 bases between. The CDR3 covers 14 residues. The CDR3: CASSLTGYTGELFF. CDR3 in DNA: TGTGCCAGCAGCTTAACAGGCTATACCGGGGAGCTGTTTTTT.

The chain recombines TRBV19 with TRBJ2-6, with 12 bases that match TRBD2. The V and J ends lost 2 bases and 0 bases, in that order; junction bases with no gene match: 2. The germline V gene has CDR1 LNHDA and CDR2 SQIVND (reference sequence). This CDR3 is 18 amino acids long. The CDR3 protein is CASSIRTSGTSGANVLTF. The CDR3 nucleotides are TGTGCCAGTAGTATAAGGACTAGCGGGACCTCTGGGGCCAACGTCCTGACTTTC.

A single count supports this clone. The rearrangement joins TRBV5-4 to TRBJ2-5; 8 bases map to TRBD2. The ends lost 3 bases at V and 1 base at J; junction bases unmatched: 5. The CDR3 sequence is 15 residues long. In germline, CDR1 is SGHNT, CDR2 YYREEE (reference sequence). CDR3 residues: CASSWDGGGQETQYF. DNA for the CDR3: TGTGCCAGCAGCTGGGACGGGGGGGGCCAAGAGACCCAGTACTTC.

The V and J genes are TRBV4-2 and TRBJ2-7; perhaps TRBD2 as D (5 bases). The CDR3 is made up of 17 amino acids. Germline values: CDR1 LGHNA, CDR2 YNFKEQ. With 0 bases removed from V and 0 bases from J, the gap between germline ends came to 15 bases. The CDR3 loop is CASSQDLALDTSYEQYF. The CDR3, as DNA: TGTGCCAGCAGCCAAGATCTAGCACTCGATACCTCCTACGAGCAGTACTTC.

The genes are TRBV20-1 and TRBJ1-2; D might be TRBD1 (5 bases). The CDR3 sequence is 11 residues long. The ends were cut back, 6 bases at V and 10 bases at J, with 15 bases in the middle. Germline CDR1 reads DFQATT; CDR2 reads SNEGSKA (reference sequence). The CDR3: CSASGGSSYTF. In nucleotides, the CDR3 is TGCAGTGCAAGCGGGGGGTCATCCTACACCTTC.

The genes are TRBV6-5 and TRBJ1-2; D might be TRBD1 (5 bases). This CDR3 region has 13 residues. Germline V gives CDR1 MNHEY, CDR2 SVGAGI. V shed 2 bases and J shed 6 bases, with 10 bases lying between them. The CDR3 sequence: CASSYRGLDGYTF. For the CDR3, the DNA is TGTGCCAGCAGTTACAGGGGACTTGATGGCTACACCTTC.

This clone was observed a single time. This rearrangement joins TRBV4-1 to TRBJ1-5, with D tentatively TRBD1 (6 bases). The CDR3 spans 15 residues. Looked up from germline, CDR1 is MGHRA and CDR2 is YSYEKL. V shed 0 bases and J shed 1 base, with 7 bases lying between them. The CDR3 protein is CASSQDRGSNQPQHF. For the CDR3, the DNA is TGCGCCAGCAGCCAAGACAGGGGAAGCAATCAGCCCCAGCATTTT.

Only a few counts were recorded for this clone. The rearrangement joins TRBV5-1 to TRBJ2-1, with 7 bases lining up with TRBD1. CDR1 SGHRS and CDR2 YFSETQ come from the germline V gene. V lost 6 bases, J lost 6 bases, and 9 bases stayed unmatched. This CDR3 is built from 14 residues. CDR3 nucleotides: TGCGCCAGCACTCAACCCGGACAGGTCAATGAGCAGTTCTTC. Protein sequence: CASTQPGQVNEQFF. Full variable domain (missing parts from reference TRBV5-1 and TRBJ2-1): KAGVTQTPRYLIKTRGQQVTLSCSPISGHRSVSWYQQTPGQGLQFLFEYFSETQRNKGNFPGRFSGRQFSNSRSEMNVSTLELGDSALYLCASTQPGQVNEQFFGPGTRLTVL.

The CDR3 DNA sequence: TGTGCCAGCTCACCACCGGTGGTCGGCAGGGCGAACACTGAAGCTTTCTTT. Translating gives CASSPPVVGRANTEAFF. The rearrangement uses TRBV18 and TRBJ1-1; tentatively, D is TRBD1 (5 bases). V lost 0 bases to trimming and J lost 1 base, with 15 bases between them. CDR3 length: 17 amino acids. Germline V lookup: CDR1 KGHSH, CDR2 LQKENI.

J is TRBJ2-2 and V is TRBV9, with D perhaps TRBD1 (6 bases). Per the germline V gene, CDR1 is SGDLS and CDR2 is YYNGEE. Trimming stripped 1 base from V and 3 bases from J, with 13 bases between. This CDR3 region has 16 residues. DNA of the CDR3: TGTGCCAGCAGCGTACCGTACAGGGTGGACACCGGGGAGCTGTTTTTT. It translates to CASSVPYRVDTGELFF.

This rearrangement joins TRBV6-6 to TRBJ2-4, with a weak D call TRBD1 (6 bases). Germline V gene sequence: CDR1 MNHNY, CDR2 SVGAGI (reference sequence). With 5 bases removed from V and 0 bases from J, the gap between germline ends came to 14 bases. The CDR3 sequence is 16 residues long. CDR3 loop: CASSQQGLLAKNIQYF. DNA of the CDR3: TGTGCCAGCAGTCAACAGGGCCTCTTAGCCAAAAACATTCAGTACTTC.

V usage is TRBV30 and J usage is TRBJ2-3; no clear D gene. The CDR3 spans 12 residues. Trimming took 0 bases from V and 4 from J, leaving 5 bases between them. Germline loops: CDR1 GTSNPN, CDR2 SVGIG (reference sequence). CDR3 nucleotides: TGTGCCTGGAGTGTTTTATCAGATACGCAGTATTTT. Residues: CAWSVLSDTQYF. Full variable domain (missing parts from reference TRBV30 and TRBJ2-3): SQTIHQWPATLVQPVGSPLSLECTVEGTSNPNLYWYRQAAGRGLQLLFYSVGIGQISSEVPQNLSASRPQDRQFILSSKKLLLSDSGFYLCAWSVLSDTQYFGPGTRLTVL.

The J gene is TRBJ1-2, the V gene TRBV2; TRBD1 matches 7 bases. CDR3 length: 12 amino acids. V lost 7 bases and J lost 3; bases outside the gene matches: 2. Looked up from germline, CDR1 is SNHLY and CDR2 is FYNNEI. The CDR3 DNA reads as TGTGCCAGCAACACAGGGGACTATGGCTACACCTTC. Translating it yields CASNTGDYGYTF.

V is TRBV27 and J is TRBJ1-1; 8 bases are a match to TRBD1. The CDR3 runs to 15 residues. The V gene end was trimmed by 8 bases and the J gene end by 4 bases; junction bases not matched to a gene: 12. Looked up from germline, CDR1 is MNHEY and CDR2 is SMNVEV (reference sequence). As DNA, the CDR3 is TGTGCCAGCCAACCGGACAGGGCCTTCTCCACTGAAGCTTTCTTT. This gives the protein CASQPDRAFSTEAFF.

The chain combines TRBV29-1 with TRBJ2-7; a possible D gene is TRBD1 (5 bases). CDR1 SQVTM and CDR2 ANQGSEA come from the germline V gene. This CDR3 is 13 amino acids long. Trimming shortened V by 4 bases and J by 2 bases, and 12 bases separated the two germline ends. Written as DNA, the CDR3 is TGCAGCGTTGTTTCCGACAGAACCTACGAGCAGTACTTC. This translates into CSVVSDRTYEQYF.

The chain carries TRBV30 and TRBJ2-5, with D perhaps matching TRBD2 (6 bases). Trimming cost V 4 bases and J 5 bases, with 11 bases left between them. The CDR3 loop spans 12 amino acids. Germline values: CDR1 GTSNPN, CDR2 SVGIG (reference sequence). The CDR3 spells CAWNLADETQYF. CDR3 bases: TGTGCCTGGAACTTAGCGGACGAGACCCAGTACTTC.

The chain couples TRBV10-3 to TRBJ2-3; 7 bases are shared with TRBD2. CDR1 and CDR2 from the germline V gene are ENHRY and SYGVKD. Trimming removed 0 bases from V and 0 bases from J; junction bases left unmatched: 3. CDR3 length: 16 residues. CDR3 nucleotides: TGTGCCATCAGTGAGTCTCAGCGGGGAAGCACAGATACGCAGTATTTT. It yields the protein CAISESQRGSTDTQYF.

The V gene is TRBV4-3, the J gene TRBJ1-2; D remains unclear. The germline V and J ends were trimmed by 0 bases and 0 bases, with 11 bases remaining between them. This CDR3 region has 16 residues. Germline assignment: CDR1 LGHNA and CDR2 YSLEER. CDR3 nucleotide sequence: TGCGCCAGCAGCCAAGATGTCCCGGGTGCTAACTATGGCTACACCTTC. Translation: CASSQDVPGANYGYTF.

The chain has TRBV25-1 and TRBJ1-5; TRBD1 is a possible D gene (5 bases). There are 16 residues in the CDR3. Germline V gene data show CDR1 as MGHDK and CDR2 as SYGVNS. With 1 base removed from V and 4 bases from J, the gap between germline ends came to 14 bases. The CDR3 region is CASSEFGGELNQPQHF. The DNA for the CDR3 is TGTGCCAGCAGTGAATTTGGAGGGGAGTTAAATCAGCCCCAGCATTTT.

V is TRBV7-9 and J is TRBJ1-2; 8 bases match TRBD1. V shed 5 bases, J shed 5 bases, and the junction held 7 bases outside the gene matches. Germline CDR1 reads SEHNR; CDR2 reads FQNEAQ (reference sequence). This CDR3 region has 14 residues. Here the CDR3 reads CASSQRDRRYGYTF. The CDR3 DNA sequence: TGTGCCAGCAGCCAAAGGGACAGGAGATATGGCTACACCTTC.

The CDR3 is CASSLYAGTYEQYF. The CDR3 region has the DNA TGCGCCAGCAGCTTGTATGCAGGAACCTACGAGCAGTACTTC. V and J are TRBV5-1 and TRBJ2-5; D gene ambiguous. The J call may be in error: the DNA end matches TRBJ2-7 better. The CDR3 is made up of 14 amino acids. CDR1 SGHRS and CDR2 YFSETQ come from the germline V gene.

This clone occurred a few times. The chain combines TRBV27 with TRBJ2-7; 9 bases match TRBD2. V was pared by 8 bases and J by 6 bases, with 14 bases of the junction left unmatched. Germline V lookup: CDR1 MNHEY, CDR2 SMNVEV (reference sequence). This CDR3 contains 15 residues. CDR3 DNA sequence: TGTGCCAGCTCCACGGGGGCTAGCGGGACTTCCGAGCAGTACTTC. This translates into CASSTGASGTSEQYF.

The V call is TRBV7-6, the J call TRBJ1-1; a possible D gene is TRBD1 (6 bases). This CDR3 contains 19 residues. Trimming removed 1 base at V and 0 bases at J, with 21 bases between. The V gene's germline CDR1 is SGHVS and CDR2 FNYEAQ. CDR3 in DNA: TGTGCCAGCAGCTTAGGACATATAGGGGGATTTGGGATGAACACTGAAGCTTTCTTT. Its translation: CASSLGHIGGFGMNTEAFF.

The sample holds a few counts of this clone. The genes are TRBV27 and TRBJ2-7; no clear D gene. This CDR3 region has 12 residues. V lost 6 bases, J lost 0 bases, and 6 bases lay in between. Germline V gene data show CDR1 as MNHEY and CDR2 as SMNVEV (reference sequence). CDR3 sequence: CASSGNSYEQYF. The CDR3 DNA sequence: TGTGCCAGCAGCGGTAACTCCTACGAGCAGTACTTC.

The chain links TRBV7-9 to TRBJ1-4; D is undetermined. With 2 bases removed from V and 8 bases from J, the gap between germline ends came to 12 bases. This CDR3 region has 14 residues. In germline, CDR1 is SEHNR, CDR2 FQNEAQ (reference sequence). The CDR3 loop is CASSLSLVEEKLFF. CDR3 DNA: TGTGCCAGCAGCTTAAGTCTGGTAGAGGAAAAACTGTTTTTT.

V is TRBV30 and J is TRBJ2-7; 13 positions match TRBD2. This CDR3 comprises 12 residues. The V and J ends lost 8 bases and 4 bases, in that order; junction bases with no gene match: 2. Germline V CDR1 and CDR2: GTSNPN, SVGIG (reference sequence). Here the CDR3 reads CAGGLAGYEQYF. CDR3 sequence (DNA): TGTGCCGGGGGACTAGCGGGATACGAGCAGTACTTC.